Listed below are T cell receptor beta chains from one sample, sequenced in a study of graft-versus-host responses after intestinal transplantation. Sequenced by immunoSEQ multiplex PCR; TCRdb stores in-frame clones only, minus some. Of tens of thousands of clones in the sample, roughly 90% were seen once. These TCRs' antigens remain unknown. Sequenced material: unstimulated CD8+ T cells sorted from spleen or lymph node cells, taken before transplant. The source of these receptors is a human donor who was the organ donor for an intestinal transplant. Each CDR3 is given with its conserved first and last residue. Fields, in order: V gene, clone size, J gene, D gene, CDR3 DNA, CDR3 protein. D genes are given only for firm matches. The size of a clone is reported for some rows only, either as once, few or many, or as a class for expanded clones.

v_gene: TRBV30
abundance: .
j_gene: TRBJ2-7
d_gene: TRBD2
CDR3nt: TGTGCCTTGCGGGGAAAGGCTAGCGGGAGGGCCGGATCCTACGAGCAGTACTTC
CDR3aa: CALRGKASGRAGSYEQYF

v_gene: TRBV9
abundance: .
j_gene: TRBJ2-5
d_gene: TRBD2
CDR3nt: TGTGCCAGCAGCTCAGCGGGAGTAGGTGGGACCCAGTACTTC
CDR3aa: CASSSAGVGGTQYF

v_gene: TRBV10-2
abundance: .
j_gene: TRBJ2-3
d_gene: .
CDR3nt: TGCGCCAGCACCCCCGCGGGGACGGGGGATACGCAGTATTTT
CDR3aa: CASTPAGTGDTQYF

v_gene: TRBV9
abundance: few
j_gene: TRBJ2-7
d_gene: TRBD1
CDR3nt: TGTGCCAGCAGCGCGACAGGGGGCTACGAGCAGTACTTC
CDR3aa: CASSATGGYEQYF

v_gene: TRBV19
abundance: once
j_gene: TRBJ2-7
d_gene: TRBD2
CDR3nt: TGTGCCAGTAGTATAGTCTTTGGCGGGAGATACTACGAGCAGTACTTC
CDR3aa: CASSIVFGGRYYEQYF

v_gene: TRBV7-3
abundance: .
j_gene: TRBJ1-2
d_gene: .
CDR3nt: TGTGCCAGCAGCTCTACGACAAACCCCAGTGGCTACACCTTC
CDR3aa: CASSSTTNPSGYTF

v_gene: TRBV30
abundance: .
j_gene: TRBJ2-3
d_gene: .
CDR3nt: TGTGCCTGGAGTTGGTGGGGGCCAGATACGCAGTATTTT
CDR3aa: CAWSWWGPDTQYF

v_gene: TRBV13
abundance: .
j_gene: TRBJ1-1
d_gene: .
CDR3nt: TGTGCCAGCAGCTTAGGTGGGAAGGGGCGAAGGAACACTGAAGCTTTCTTT
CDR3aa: CASSLGGKGRRNTEAFF

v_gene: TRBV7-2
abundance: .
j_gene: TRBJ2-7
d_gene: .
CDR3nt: TGTGCCAGCAGCCCGTGGGGACATTTTTTGGGGGTGGACTACGAGCAGTACTTC
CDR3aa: CASSPWGHFLGVDYEQYF

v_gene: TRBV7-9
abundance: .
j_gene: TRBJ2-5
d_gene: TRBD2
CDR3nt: TGTGCCAGCTCCGAGCGGGAGGGAGAGACCCAGTACTTC
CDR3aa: CASSEREGETQYF

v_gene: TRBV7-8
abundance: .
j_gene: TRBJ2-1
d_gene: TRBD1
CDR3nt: TGTGCCAGCAGCTTAGATACCGGGACAGCCCCCTACAATGAGCAGTTCTTC
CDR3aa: CASSLDTGTAPYNEQFF

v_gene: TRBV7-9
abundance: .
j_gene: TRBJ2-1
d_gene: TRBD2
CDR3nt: TGTGCCAGCAGCCAAGAGGCGGGAGGGCCATATGAGCAGTTCTTC
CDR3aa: CASSQEAGGPYEQFF

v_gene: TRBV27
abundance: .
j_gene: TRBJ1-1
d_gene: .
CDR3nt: TGTGCCAGCAGTTCCGGACGGGGGAACACTGAAGCTTTCTTT
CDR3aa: CASSSGRGNTEAFF

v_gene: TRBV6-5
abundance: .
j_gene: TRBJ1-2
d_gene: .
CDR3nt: TGTGCCAGCAGTATAAAGGCAGGGAGGAATGGCTACACCTTC
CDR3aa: CASSIKAGRNGYTF

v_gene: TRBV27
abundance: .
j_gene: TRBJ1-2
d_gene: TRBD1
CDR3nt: TGTGCCAGCACCGGGACAGGGGAGTTTCCCTATGGCTACACCTTC
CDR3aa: CASTGTGEFPYGYTF

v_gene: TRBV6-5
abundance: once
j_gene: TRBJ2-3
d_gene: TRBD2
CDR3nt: TGTGCCAGCAGTTACGGGACTAGCTTAGATACGCAGTATTTT
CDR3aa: CASSYGTSLDTQYF

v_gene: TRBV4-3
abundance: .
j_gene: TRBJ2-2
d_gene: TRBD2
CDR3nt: TGCGCCAGCAGCCAAGCGGCATGGAGAGCGGGAGGGAACACCGGGGAGCTGTTTTTT
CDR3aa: CASSQAAWRAGGNTGELFF

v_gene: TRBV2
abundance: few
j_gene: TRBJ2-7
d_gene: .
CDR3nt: TGTGCCAGCAGGAAGACAGAAGCCTACGAGCAGTACTTC
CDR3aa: CASRKTEAYEQYF

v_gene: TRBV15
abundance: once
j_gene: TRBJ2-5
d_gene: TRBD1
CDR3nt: TGTGCCACCAGCCACGCCCCGGGACAGGGGGAGGAAGAGACCCAGTACTTC
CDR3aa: CATSHAPGQGEEETQYF

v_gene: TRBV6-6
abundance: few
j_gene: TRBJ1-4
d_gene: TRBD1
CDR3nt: TGTGCCAGCAGAGGACAGGGGGGAGAAAAACTGTTTTTT
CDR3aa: CASRGQGGEKLFF

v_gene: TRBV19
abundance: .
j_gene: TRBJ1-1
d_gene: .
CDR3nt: TGTGCCAGTAGTACCCAGGGCACTGAAGCTTTCTTT
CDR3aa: CASSTQGTEAFF

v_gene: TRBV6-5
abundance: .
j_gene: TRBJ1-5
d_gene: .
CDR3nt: TGTGCCAGCAGGCCGAAAAGCGGTCAGCCCCAGCATTTT
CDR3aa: CASRPKSGQPQHF

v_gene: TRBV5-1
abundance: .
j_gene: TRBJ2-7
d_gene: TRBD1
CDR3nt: TGCGCCAGCAATCCGGGACAGGGAACCTACGAGCAGTACTTC
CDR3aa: CASNPGQGTYEQYF

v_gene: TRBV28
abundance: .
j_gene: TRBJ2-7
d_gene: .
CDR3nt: TGTGCCAGCAGTTCCAGGGACACAGGCTACGAGCAGTACTTC
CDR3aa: CASSSRDTGYEQYF

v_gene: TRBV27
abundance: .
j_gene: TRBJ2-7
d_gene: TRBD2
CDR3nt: TGTGCCAGCAGTTTGGGACTAGCCTACGAGCAGTACTTC
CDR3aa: CASSLGLAYEQYF

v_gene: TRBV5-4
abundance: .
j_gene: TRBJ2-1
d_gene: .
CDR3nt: TGTGCCAGCAGCTTGTCGGGGAAGGAAGAGCAGTTCTTC
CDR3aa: CASSLSGKEEQFF

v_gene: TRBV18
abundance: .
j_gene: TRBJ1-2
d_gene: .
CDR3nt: TGTGCCAGCTCACCTCGGCCGGGACATCGTATTAACTATGGCTACACCTTC
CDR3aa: CASSPRPGHRINYGYTF

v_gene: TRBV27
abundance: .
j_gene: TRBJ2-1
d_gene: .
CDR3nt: TGTGCCAGCAGCTGGAGTAGCGGTACGTTCGGAGAGCAGTTCTTC
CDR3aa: CASSWSSGTFGEQFF